Listed here are 3 T cell receptor beta chains from one sample, sequenced in a study of T cells in Graves' hyperthyroidism and ophthalmopathy (dated by TCRdb to about 2019). The library was obtained by multiplex PCR. TCRdb records Illumina HiSeq 2000 as the sequencer. Amplification of TCR beta CDR3 regions was carried out from RNA transcripts. A first-round RT-PCR of the TCR CDR3 used the HTBI primer set with the Qiagen OneStep RT-PCR kit. TCRdb reprocessed the public reads (quality trimming at Q25 with fastp, clone calling with MiXCR) and kept in-frame beta chains. Every entry covers one CDR3 protein and lists the most common genes and DNA from its rows. This sample comprises hundreds of thousands of distinct CDR3 sequences, approximately 16% of them detected only once. In total, the top ten clones hold around 47% of the sample. The sequenced sample consisted of blood. These receptors were obtained from a man aged 40-49 years with Graves' hyperthyroidism.

This clonotype has ten or more counts. The chain is built from TRBV28 and TRBJ2-7, with a possible D match to TRBD1 (5 bases). This CDR3 comprises 14 residues. CDR1 is MDHEN, CDR2 SYDVKM, per germline. V dropped 4 bases and J dropped 3 bases, with 13 bases sitting between them. The CDR3 DNA reads TGTGCCAGCAGTTGGTTCACAGGCCTCTACGAGCAGTACTTC. Protein sequence: CASSWFTGLYEQYF.

This clonotype was detected only a few times. The chain is built from TRBV20-1 and TRBJ1-2, with 10 bases lining up with TRBD1. Germline V lookup: CDR1 DFQATT, CDR2 SNEGSKA (reference sequence). The junction had 13 bases not matched to a gene; V was cut back by 2 bases and J by 7 bases. The CDR3 is 16 amino acids. Written as DNA, the CDR3 is TGCAGTGCTAGACCATACCACTCCGGGACAGGGGTTGGCTACACCTTC. Translating it yields CSARPYHSGTGVGYTF.

The chain has TRBV18 and TRBJ1-2, with a tentative D call TRBD1 (6 bases). Germline V gene sequence: CDR1 KGHSH, CDR2 LQKENI. The length of the CDR3 is 14 residues. Trimming stripped 4 bases from V and 2 bases from J, with 11 bases between. Here the CDR3 reads CASSRQDLNYGYTF. CDR3 in DNA: TGTGCCAGCTCACGACAGGATCTCAACTATGGCTACACCTTC. Complete variable domain (other parts from reference TRBV18 and TRBJ1-2): NAGVMQNPRHLVRRRGQEARLRCSPMKGHSHVYWYRQLPEEGLKFMVYLQKENIIDESGMPKERFSAEFPKEGPSILRIQQVVRGDSAAYFCASSRQDLNYGYTFGSGTRLTVV.